These T cell receptor beta chains were read from a single sample in a study of brain T cells in children with intractable seizures. Generated by immunoSEQ multiplex PCR, the TCRdb table keeps only in-frame clones and is missing some. The table shows around 100,000 clones, with roughly 94% occurring only once. The source was peripheral blood, collected at surgery. Receptors originate from a boy younger than two with hemimegalencephaly and intractable seizures. Each CDR3 is given with its conserved first and last residue. Fields, in order: V gene, D gene, J gene, clone size, CDR3 protein, CDR3 DNA. The D gene is left open where the match is weak. Where a row states a size, it is once, few, many or the class of an expanded clone; other rows omit it.

V: TRBV11-3; D: TRBD1; J: TRBJ2-1; size: NA; CDR3: CASSLRGERQGNEQFF; DNA: TGTGCCAGCAGCTTACGGGGAGAACGACAGGGGAATGAGCAGTTCTTC
V: TRBV7-2; D: TRBD1; J: TRBJ2-7; size: NA; CDR3: CASSHGTGSYEQYF; DNA: TGTGCCAGCAGTCACGGGACAGGCTCCTACGAGCAGTACTTC
V: TRBV5-1; D: NA; J: TRBJ2-7; size: NA; CDR3: CASSFGSGGIYEQYF; DNA: TGCGCCAGCAGCTTTGGGTCAGGCGGAATCTACGAGCAGTACTTC
V: TRBV29-1; D: TRBD2; J: TRBJ2-1; size: once; CDR3: CSAGTSGYNEQFF; DNA: TGCAGCGCCGGGACTAGCGGGTACAATGAGCAGTTCTTC
V: TRBV4-3; D: TRBD2; J: TRBJ2-1; size: NA; CDR3: CASSQDRISGALVNEQFF; DNA: TGCGCCAGCAGCCAAGATCGGATTAGCGGGGCCCTGGTGAATGAGCAGTTCTTC
V: TRBV27; D: NA; J: TRBJ2-1; size: NA; CDR3: CASSLSFWGEQFF; DNA: TGTGCCAGCAGTTTATCATTCTGGGGTGAGCAGTTCTTC
V: TRBV4-2; D: TRBD2; J: TRBJ2-7; size: NA; CDR3: CASSQVTSGYEQYF; DNA: TGTGCCAGCAGCCAAGTTACTAGCGGGTACGAGCAGTACTTC
V: TRBV25-1; D: NA; J: TRBJ1-5; size: NA; CDR3: CASSPQGSVKHF; DNA: TGTGCCAGCAGCCCCCAGGGGTCCGTGAAGCATTTT
V: TRBV4-1; D: TRBD2; J: TRBJ2-3; size: NA; CDR3: CASSPSSGMITDTQYF; DNA: TGCGCCAGCAGCCCGTCAAGCGGGATGATCACAGATACGCAGTATTTT
V: TRBV7-2; D: NA; J: TRBJ2-2; size: NA; CDR3: CASRGGQSSNTGELFF; DNA: TGTGCCAGCAGAGGGGGGCAGAGCTCAAACACCGGGGAGCTGTTTTTT
V: TRBV9; D: NA; J: TRBJ1-2; size: NA; CDR3: CASSAGGGVSYGYTF; DNA: TGTGCCAGCAGCGCTGGAGGGGGAGTAAGCTATGGCTACACCTTC
V: TRBV28; D: NA; J: TRBJ1-2; size: NA; CDR3: CAIGNYGYTF; DNA: TGTGCCATCGGTAACTATGGCTACACCTTC
V: TRBV24-1; D: NA; J: TRBJ2-3; size: NA; CDR3: CATSDDMRPDTQYF; DNA: TGTGCCACCAGTGATGACATGAGACCCGATACGCAGTATTTT
V: TRBV6-1; D: TRBD1; J: TRBJ1-2; size: NA; CDR3: CASGARQGNYGYTF; DNA: TGTGCCAGCGGGGCGAGACAGGGGAACTATGGCTACACCTTC
V: TRBV19; D: NA; J: TRBJ2-7; size: once; CDR3: CASSMQVGYSYEQYF; DNA: TGTGCCAGTAGTATGCAAGTTGGGTACTCCTACGAGCAGTACTTC
V: TRBV10-3; D: NA; J: TRBJ2-1; size: NA; CDR3: CAISSYNEQFF; DNA: TGTGCCATCTCGAGCTACAATGAGCAGTTCTTC
V: TRBV7-3; D: NA; J: TRBJ2-1; size: NA; CDR3: CASSPLGGHYNEQFF; DNA: TGTGCCAGCAGCCCTCTTGGTGGTCACTACAATGAGCAGTTCTTC
V: TRBV5-1; D: TRBD2; J: TRBJ2-7; size: NA; CDR3: CASSALPAGVLEQYF; DNA: TGCGCCAGCAGCGCCCTCCCTGCGGGAGTCCTCGAGCAGTACTTC
V: TRBV7-9; D: NA; J: TRBJ1-5; size: NA; CDR3: CASDDGGNQPQHF; DNA: TGTGCCAGCGATGATGGGGGCAATCAGCCCCAGCATTTT
V: TRBV5-1; D: TRBD1; J: TRBJ1-1; size: NA; CDR3: CASSSSDRVGAFF; DNA: TGCGCCAGCAGTAGCTCGGACAGGGTAGGTGCTTTCTTT
V: TRBV20-1; D: NA; J: TRBJ2-7; size: NA; CDR3: CSARQTGGQYF; DNA: TGCAGTGCACGACAGACCGGGGGGCAGTACTTC
V: TRBV27; D: TRBD1; J: TRBJ2-3; size: NA; CDR3: CASSPGQGQTTDTQYF; DNA: TGTGCCAGCAGTCCCGGACAGGGACAAACCACAGATACGCAGTATTTT
V: TRBV2; D: TRBD2; J: TRBJ2-2; size: NA; CDR3: CASSPPGLASNTGELFF; DNA: TGTGCCAGCAGTCCACCGGGACTAGCGTCGAACACCGGGGAGCTGTTTTTT
V: TRBV24-1; D: TRBD1; J: TRBJ1-1; size: once; CDR3: CATSPTGMNTEAFF; DNA: TGTGCCACCAGCCCGACAGGGATGAACACTGAAGCTTTCTTT
V: TRBV15; D: NA; J: TRBJ2-1; size: NA; CDR3: CATSKVRAEQFF; DNA: TGTGCCACCAGCAAAGTCCGGGCCGAGCAGTTCTTC
V: TRBV6-1; D: NA; J: TRBJ1-3; size: NA; CDR3: CASSVFLRGRDGNTIYF; DNA: TGTGCCAGCAGTGTTTTCCTCCGTGGGAGGGACGGAAACACCATATATTTT
V: TRBV9; D: TRBD2; J: TRBJ2-2; size: once; CDR3: CASSVGGTTYTGELFF; DNA: TGTGCCAGCAGCGTAGGGGGGACTACCTACACCGGGGAGCTGTTTTTT
V: TRBV5-1; D: NA; J: TRBJ1-4; size: NA; CDR3: CASSLYRNHATNEKLFF; DNA: TGCGCCAGCAGCTTGTACAGAAACCATGCAACTAATGAAAAACTGTTTTTT
V: TRBV5-1; D: TRBD1; J: TRBJ2-2; size: NA; CDR3: CASSLFRGPNTGELFF; DNA: TGCGCCAGCAGCTTGTTCAGGGGGCCGAACACCGGGGAGCTGTTTTTT
V: TRBV7-2; D: TRBD1; J: TRBJ2-7; size: NA; CDR3: CASSLDAGTGFPYEQYF; DNA: TGTGCCAGCAGCTTGGACGCCGGGACAGGTTTCCCCTACGAGCAGTACTTC
V: TRBV14; D: NA; J: TRBJ2-5; size: NA; CDR3: CASSQRLVQETQYF; DNA: TGTGCCAGCAGCCAACGACTAGTCCAAGAGACCCAGTACTTC
V: TRBV7-2; D: TRBD1; J: TRBJ1-4; size: once; CDR3: CASSLARSGQINEKLFF; DNA: TGTGCCAGCAGCTTAGCTCGTTCGGGACAGATAAATGAAAAACTGTTTTTT
V: TRBV6-4; D: NA; J: TRBJ2-7; size: NA; CDR3: CASSERWGTGTYEQYF; DNA: TGTGCCAGCAGTGAAAGATGGGGAACAGGGACTTACGAGCAGTACTTC
V: TRBV5-1; D: NA; J: TRBJ1-4; size: NA; CDR3: CASSLPRGATNEKLFF; DNA: TGCGCCAGCAGCTTGCCTAGGGGCGCAACTAATGAAAAACTGTTTTTT
V: TRBV2; D: NA; J: TRBJ2-7; size: NA; CDR3: CASSVGRGPYEQYF; DNA: TGTGCCAGCAGTGTAGGAAGGGGCCCCTACGAGCAGTACTTC
V: TRBV28; D: NA; J: TRBJ2-7; size: NA; CDR3: CASSLGLPLLEQYF; DNA: TGTGCCAGCAGTTTGGGGCTGCCCCTATTGGAGCAGTACTTC
V: TRBV6-5; D: NA; J: TRBJ2-7; size: NA; CDR3: CASRDSYYEQYF; DNA: TGTGCCAGTCGTGACAGCTACTACGAGCAGTACTTC
V: TRBV20-1; D: NA; J: TRBJ1-2; size: NA; CDR3: CSASYGYTF; DNA: TGCAGTGCCAGCTATGGCTACACCTTC
V: TRBV11-2; D: TRBD2; J: TRBJ2-1; size: once; CDR3: CASSLQSSGSRNEQFF; DNA: TGTGCCAGCAGCTTACAGTCTAGCGGGAGTAGGAATGAGCAGTTCTTC
V: TRBV5-1; D: NA; J: TRBJ2-7; size: once; CDR3: CASSLGASYEQYF; DNA: TGCGCCAGCAGCTTGGGCGCATCCTACGAGCAGTACTTC
V: TRBV21-1; D: NA; J: TRBJ2-5; size: NA; CDR3: CASSPQTTGEETQYF; DNA: TGTGCCAGCAGCCCCCAGACGACAGGGGAAGAGACCCAGTACTTC
V: TRBV27; D: NA; J: TRBJ1-1; size: NA; CDR3: CASRFHRNTEAFF; DNA: TGTGCCAGCAGGTTTCACCGAAACACTGAAGCTTTCTTT
V: TRBV7-9; D: NA; J: TRBJ1-1; size: NA; CDR3: CASSPRGGSEAFF; DNA: TGTGCCAGCAGCCCTAGGGGGGGATCCGAAGCTTTCTTT
V: TRBV27; D: NA; J: TRBJ1-4; size: NA; CDR3: CASSLRGSNEKLFF; DNA: TGTGCCAGCAGTTTGAGGGGGTCGAATGAAAAACTGTTTTTT